These T cell receptor beta chains were read from a single sample in a study of OX40 agonist ivuxolimab in advanced cancers. Sequencing was performed with immunoSEQ multiplex PCR; in TCRdb, only in-frame clones are kept and a portion is missing. The sample yields fewer than 25,000 clones, about 90% seen once. This material consisted of CD4+ or CD8+ T cells sorted from blood, taken in a trial of the OX40 agonist ivuxolimab. The receptors stem from an adult with an advanced solid tumor such as melanoma, head and neck, liver or kidney cancer. Both conserved end residues are part of each CDR3. The D gene is left open where the match is weak. Clone size appears in some rows only: once, few, many, or a class for an expanded clone.

D	V	size	J	DNA	CDR3
-	TRBV4-3	-	TRBJ2-4	TGCGCCAGCAGCTCTCGGAGGGCCAAAAACATTCAGTACTTC	CASSSRRAKNIQYF
-	TRBV7-2	-	TRBJ1-3	TGTGCCAGCAGCTCCCTCCGACAGGCCTTCTCTGGAAACACCATATATTTT	CASSSLRQAFSGNTIYF
-	TRBV6-5	-	TRBJ1-1	TGTGCCAGCAGTGACACGGGTAGGGCCACTGAAGCTTTCTTT	CASSDTGRATEAFF
TRBD2	TRBV6-6	-	TRBJ2-3	TGTGCCAGCAGTTACCCTAGCGGAAGCACAGATACGCAGTATTTT	CASSYPSGSTDTQYF
-	TRBV5-6	-	TRBJ2-4	TGTGCCAGCAGCCTTTCGGGGAACCTTCAGTACTTC	CASSLSGNLQYF
TRBD1	TRBV5-1	-	TRBJ2-7	TGCGCCAGCAGCTTTGGGACAGGGACCAACGAGCAGTACTTC	CASSFGTGTNEQYF
TRBD2	TRBV14	-	TRBJ2-7	TGTGCCAGCAGCCAAGGGCCGGTTGCGGGAGCATCCTACGAGCAGTACTTC	CASSQGPVAGASYEQYF
TRBD1	TRBV5-1	few	TRBJ1-4	TGCGCCAGCAGAGAGGGACAGGAGGTTGAAAAACTGTTTTTT	CASREGQEVEKLFF
TRBD2	TRBV6-1	-	TRBJ2-1	TGTGCCAGCAGGTCCGGGACTAGCGGCTACAATGAGCAGTTCTTC	CASRSGTSGYNEQFF
TRBD2	TRBV10-3	-	TRBJ2-1	TGTGCCATCAGTGATAACCCCACGACTAGCGGGAATCGTAATGAGCAGTTCTTC	CAISDNPTTSGNRNEQFF
-	TRBV7-2	once	TRBJ1-2	TGTGCCAGCAGCTTAGGAGGGAATAACTATGGCTACACCTTC	CASSLGGNNYGYTF
-	TRBV7-9	few	TRBJ2-6	TGTGCCAGCAGCTTTTTCCGCTCTGGGGCCAACGTCCTGACTTTC	CASSFFRSGANVLTF